This TCR beta chain derives from a study of T cell repertoires in cytomegalovirus infection. TCRdb passed the reads through MiXCR, listing each CDR3 protein once. The sample lists roughly 990,000 distinct CDR3 sequences; approximately 30% were seen once. With 1 base removed from V and 0 bases from J, the gap between germline ends came to 24 bases. Germline V gene data show CDR1 as SEHNR and CDR2 as FQNEAQ (reference sequence). The CDR3 runs to 20 residues. As concerns this clonotype: The target antigen is unknown.

This chain joins TRBV7-9 and TRBJ1-2, with no clear D. This clonotype originated in a human donor in good health (CMV status not recorded). Some clones in this sample may be carry-over from other donors' samples. Source: cultured CD8+ T cells from PBMCs, taken from culture after CMV antigen stimulation. CDR3 DNA: TGTGCCAGCAGCTTAGTCGGTAGCCTAAGTCAATCATCAGCTAACTATGGCTACACCTTC. Its translation: CASSLVGSLSQSSANYGYTF.